Following are 7 T cell receptor beta chains from one sample sequenced in a study of blood T cell repertoires in COVID-19. The table came from immunoSEQ multiplex PCR; TCRdb's copy has only in-frame clones and leaves some out. This table holds roughly 90,000 clones, roughly 76% found once. Sequencing was carried out using peripheral blood. The origin of the receptors is a woman of 80 years or more with active or convalescent COVID-19.

The gene calls are TRBV5-1 and TRBJ1-6, with 7 bases that match TRBD1. V shed 4 bases and J 7 bases; nucleotides not matched to a gene: 5. CDR3 length: 14 residues. The V gene's germline CDR1 is SGHRS and CDR2 YFSETQ. The CDR3 sequence: CASSAGTANSPLHF. The CDR3 coding sequence is TGCGCCAGCAGCGCCGGGACAGCAAATTCACCCCTCCACTTT. Complete variable domain (other parts from reference TRBV5-1 and TRBJ1-6): KAGVTQTPRYLIKTRGQQVTLSCSPISGHRSVSWYQQTPGQGLQFLFEYFSETQRNKGNFPGRFSGRQFSNSRSEMNVSTLELGDSALYLCASSAGTANSPLHFGNGTRLTVT.

The chain uses TRBV11-2 and TRBJ1-3; D gene unclear. Germline V gene data show CDR1 as SGHAT and CDR2 as FQNNGV. V was trimmed by 1 base and J by 4 bases, leaving 11 bases between them. CDR3 length equals 15 residues. The CDR3 spells CASSLGTAEGNTIYF. As DNA, the CDR3 is TGTGCCAGCAGCTTAGGCACAGCCGAAGGAAACACCATATATTTT.

The chain couples TRBV7-9 to TRBJ2-1, with 11 bases lining up with TRBD2. J lost 6 bases, V lost 4 bases, and 5 bases had no gene match. CDR1 and CDR2 (germline): SEHNR, FQNEAQ (reference sequence). The CDR3 length is 15 residues. The CDR3 sequence: CASSSGTSGTNEQFF. As DNA, the CDR3 is TGTGCCAGCAGCTCCGGGACTAGCGGTACCAATGAGCAGTTCTTC.

This clone has a handful of counts. In nucleotides, the CDR3 is TGTGCCAGCAGTTACCGGACAGGGGCCATGAACACTGAAGCTTTCTTT. Encoded protein: CASSYRTGAMNTEAFF. V usage is TRBV6-2 or TRBV6-3 and J usage is TRBJ1-1, with 9 bases aligning to TRBD1. This CDR3 is built from 16 residues. Germline V CDR1 and CDR2: MNHEY, SVGEGT. The ends lost 2 bases at V and 0 bases at J; junction bases unmatched: 4.

The gene calls are TRBV18 and TRBJ1-1; TRBD1 matches 8 bases. The CDR3 extends over 14 amino acids. Germline V lookup: CDR1 KGHSH, CDR2 LQKENI. The V gene end was trimmed by 5 bases and the J gene end by 6 bases; junction bases not matched to a gene: 8. CDR3 sequence reads: CASSATGGGSEAFF. In DNA form, the CDR3 reads TGTGCCAGCTCAGCCACAGGGGGAGGGTCTGAAGCTTTCTTT.

This sequence joins TRBV2 and TRBJ2-1; possible D gene TRBD2, 5 bases. There are 15 residues in the CDR3. V was cut by 7 bases and J by 0 bases, with 13 bases left in between. Germline V gene sequence: CDR1 SNHLY, CDR2 FYNNEI. The CDR3 nucleotides are TGTGCCAGCAAGGCTAGCCTGAGCTCCTACAATGAGCAGTTCTTC. Translating gives CASKASLSSYNEQFF. The whole variable domain, filled in from reference TRBV2 and TRBJ2-1, reads EPEVTQTPSHQVTQMGQEVILRCVPISNHLYFYWYRQILGQKVEFLVSFYNNEISEKSEIFDDQFSVERPDGSNFTLKIRSTKLEDSAMYFCASKASLSSYNEQFFGPGTRLTVL.

The rearrangement links TRBV6-2 or TRBV6-3 to TRBJ2-5; 8 positions match TRBD2. Germline V gene sequence: CDR1 MNHEY, CDR2 SVGEGT. The CDR3 is made up of 16 amino acids. Trimming removed 3 bases from V and 2 bases from J; junction bases left unmatched: 8. The CDR3 nucleotides read TGTGCCAGCAGTTATCGGTTAGCGGGGACGCAAGAGACCCAGTACTTC. Protein sequence: CASSYRLAGTQETQYF.